Listed below are T cell receptor beta chains from one sample, sequenced in a study of blood T cell repertoires in COVID-19. The data were produced by immunoSEQ multiplex PCR, yet TCRdb's version contains in-frame clones alone and is incomplete. The sample holds 25,000 to 30,000 clones, about 89% seen once. The sample consisted of peripheral blood. The receptors stem from a man aged 70-80 years with active COVID-19. Each CDR3 is given with its conserved first and last residue. The D gene is left open where the match is weak. Part of the rows lack a size; the others show once, few, many or a class for expanded clones.

clone_size | j_call | d_call | v_call | cdr3_aa | cdr3_nt
. | TRBJ1-1 | TRBD1 | TRBV28 | CASSPPGQGLSEAFF | TGTGCCAGCAGTCCACCGGGACAGGGTCTATCTGAAGCTTTCTTT
few | TRBJ1-1 | . | TRBV9 | CASGKNTEAFF | TGTGCCAGCGGCAAGAACACTGAAGCTTTCTTT
. | TRBJ2-2 | . | TRBV11-3 | CASSLDMTGPGELFF | TGTGCCAGCAGCTTAGATATGACAGGTCCCGGGGAGCTGTTTTTT
. | TRBJ1-5 | TRBD1 | TRBV18 | CASSPAGQGQPQHF | TGTGCCAGCTCACCGGCGGGACAGGGTCAGCCCCAGCATTTT
. | TRBJ1-2 | TRBD1 | TRBV19 | CASSHGQGLHGYTF | TGTGCCAGTAGCCACGGACAGGGGCTACATGGCTACACCTTC
few | TRBJ1-5 | . | TRBV2 | CASSGLGDLEGNQPQHF | TGTGCCAGCAGTGGCCTCGGGGATCTCGAGGGCAATCAGCCCCAGCATTTT
. | TRBJ1-1 | . | TRBV5-1 | CASSSEREAFF | TGCGCCAGCAGCTCCGAGAGAGAAGCTTTCTTT
. | TRBJ1-2 | . | TRBV5-6 | CASSVTTGHYGYTF | TGTGCCAGCAGCGTTACCACAGGGCACTATGGCTACACCTTC
. | TRBJ1-1 | . | TRBV4-1 | CASSQDWGGTEAFF | TGCGCCAGCAGCCAAGATTGGGGGGGAACTGAAGCTTTCTTT
once | TRBJ1-2 | TRBD1 | TRBV2 | CASRWQGANYGYTF | TGTGCCAGCAGGTGGCAGGGGGCTAACTATGGCTACACCTTC
. | TRBJ2-7 | . | TRBV5-6 | CASSLSATYEQYF | TGTGCCAGCAGCTTGAGCGCTACCTACGAGCAGTACTTC
. | TRBJ2-7 | . | TRBV4-1 | CASSQGQGSSYEQYF | TGCGCCAGCAGCCAAGGGCAGGGGAGCTCCTACGAGCAGTACTTC
. | TRBJ1-2 | . | TRBV5-4 | CASSSVGGNYGYTF | TGTGCCAGCAGCTCCGTCGGCGGTAACTATGGCTACACCTTC
. | TRBJ2-3 | . | TRBV21-1 | CASSNKGGGTDTQYF | TGTGCCAGCAGCAACAAAGGCGGGGGCACAGATACGCAGTATTTT
. | TRBJ2-1 | TRBD2 | TRBV6-4 | CASSPGGYNEQFF | TGTGCCAGCAGCCCGGGAGGCTACAATGAGCAGTTCTTC
once | TRBJ1-3 | . | TRBV19 | CASSAQTASGNTIYF | TGTGCCAGTAGTGCACAGACAGCCTCTGGAAACACCATATATTTT
. | TRBJ1-2 | . | TRBV3-1/TRBV3-2 | CASSQVAGQANYGYTF | TGTGCCAGCAGCCAAGTGGCAGGCCAAGCTAACTATGGCTACACCTTC
few | TRBJ2-5 | . | TRBV12-3/TRBV12-4 | CASSEFPTQTQYF | TGTGCCAGCAGCGAATTCCCCACTCAGACCCAGTACTTC